The rows below give T cell receptor beta chains drawn from one sample of a study of low-dose radiotherapy and immunotherapy resistance in tumors. TCRdb re-derived calls from the reads in MiXCR, one entry per CDR3 protein. The sample comprises about 58,000 distinct CDR3 sequences, 23% of which are singletons, and approximately 6.4% rests with the top ten. Specimen: PBMCs, collected after low-dose radiotherapy plus immunotherapy. These receptors originate from a male donor with prostate cancer. The CDR3 runs from the conserved cysteine through the conserved F or W. D genes are given only for firm matches. Not every row has a clone size; where given, it reads once, few, many or a size class.

TRBV6-2/TRBV6-3	-	TRBJ1-1	-	TGTGCCACGGGTTGGGGGCTTTCGGAAGCTTTCTTT	CATGWGLSEAFF
TRBV4-2	-	TRBJ1-6	TRBD1	TGTTCCAGCAGCCCGGGACAGGGGGCCCGATCGGCTGATTCACCCCTCCACTTT	CSSSPGQGARSADSPLHF
TRBV7-9	many	TRBJ1-2	-	TGTGCCAGCAGCTTAGGACAGGCGCTGAATAATGGCTACACCTTC	CASSLGQALNNGYTF
TRBV12-3/TRBV12-4	few	TRBJ2-2	TRBD1	TGTGCCAGCAGTTTTGGGACAGGACTAACCGGGGAGCTGTTTTTT	CASSFGTGLTGELFF
TRBV11-2	many	TRBJ2-7	TRBD1	TGTGCCAGCAGCGTCCCGGGACAGGGAACCGAGCAGTACTTC	CASSVPGQGTEQYF
TRBV7-8	many	TRBJ1-5	TRBD1	TGCGCCAGCAGCTTGGACCGCAGGGGGTATAGCAATCAGCCCCAGCATTTT	CASSLDRRGYSNQPQHF
TRBV18	few	TRBJ2-2	TRBD2	TGTGCCAGCTCACCACCTACTAGCGGGAAAAAAACCGGGGAGCTGTTTTTT	CASSPPTSGKKTGELFF
TRBV10-3	many	TRBJ2-1	TRBD2	TGTGCCATCAGTGACGCGGGAGTCTACAATGAGCAGTTCTTC	CAISDAGVYNEQFF
TRBV7-2	many	TRBJ2-4	-	TGTGCCAGCAGCCACCTTGTTAACAGGCACATTCAGTACTTC	CASSHLVNRHIQYF
TRBV6-2/TRBV6-3	once	TRBJ1-5	TRBD1	TGTGCCAGCAGCAGGACAGGGTTGGGTCAGCCCCAGCATTTT	CASSRTGLGQPQHF
TRBV27	many	TRBJ2-3	-	TGTGCCAGCAGACTACTAGCCAGCACAGATACGCAGTATTTT	CASRLLASTDTQYF
TRBV19	many	TRBJ1-3	-	TGTGCCAGTAGTGGGACGGTTGACTCTGGAAACACCATATATTTT	CASSGTVDSGNTIYF
TRBV2	many	TRBJ1-5	-	TGTGCCAGCAGCCGAGGGTGGCAGGCTTATCAGCCCCAGCATTTT	CASSRGWQAYQPQHF
TRBV9	many	TRBJ1-6	-	TGTGCCAGCAGCTTATCACTGGGGGGAACTTCACCCCTCCACTTT	CASSLSLGGTSPLHF
TRBV6-5	many	TRBJ2-2	-	TGTGCCAGCAGCCGGCCGATGGGGGAGCTGTTTTTT	CASSRPMGELFF
TRBV4-2	many	TRBJ1-2	-	TGTGCCAGCAGCCTCGAGACGACTGGGGGCTATGGCTACACCTTC	CASSLETTGGYGYTF
TRBV2	-	TRBJ2-5	TRBD2	TGTGCCACCGCCTCAGGGACTAGCAGAGAGACCCAGTACTTC	CATASGTSRETQYF
TRBV29-1	-	TRBJ2-1	-	TGCAGCGTTTCGCGGAATGAGCAGTTCTTC	CSVSRNEQFF
TRBV5-1	-	TRBJ2-2	-	TGCGCCAGCAGCTTGGAGGGCAGGGCGAACACCGGGGAGCCGTTTTTT	CASSLEGRANTGEPFF
TRBV5-3	-	TRBJ2-1	TRBD2	TGTGCCAGCAGCTTGAGCGGGGGGAGATACAATGAGCAGTTCTTC	CASSLSGGRYNEQFF
TRBV11-3	few	TRBJ2-1	-	TGTGCCAGCAGCTCCCGGACCGGCTCCAATGAGCAGTTCTTC	CASSSRTGSNEQFF
TRBV18	once	TRBJ2-2	-	-	CASSPPKGPVTGELFFF
TRBV19	-	TRBJ2-5	TRBD2	TGTGCCAGTAAACCGGGACTAGCGCGACAAGAGACCCAGTACTTC	CASKPGLARQETQYF
TRBV27	-	TRBJ2-4	TRBD2	TGTGCCAGCGGCCCGGGGGGAATTCAGTACTTC	CASGPGGIQYF
TRBV10-3	many	TRBJ2-7	-	TGTGCCATCAGCCCTGTGGAGGCTGGAAACTACGAGCAGTACTTC	CAISPVEAGNYEQYF
TRBV4-2	few	TRBJ1-4	-	TGTGCCAGCAGCCAAGATCGAACAGGCAGGGGAAAACTGTTTTTT	CASSQDRTGRGKLFF
TRBV29-1	many	TRBJ2-3	TRBD1	TGCAGCGTCCCGGGACAGGGGGTGGATACGCAGTATTTT	CSVPGQGVDTQYF
TRBV5-8	-	TRBJ2-3	-	TGTGCCAGCAGCGAAGACAGGATTCGCACAGATACGCAGTATTTT	CASSEDRIRTDTQYF
TRBV19	many	TRBJ2-1	TRBD2	TGTGCCAGTAGAAGGGGACTAGCGGTCGGTGAGCAGTTCTTC	CASRRGLAVGEQFF
TRBV19	many	TRBJ2-7	-	TGTGCCAGTAGTATACTGCTGGGGAGCCACGAGCAGTACTTC	CASSILLGSHEQYF
TRBV20-1	many	TRBJ2-3	-	TGCAGTGCTACCCGGGGAATCACAGATACGCAGTATTTT	CSATRGITDTQYF
TRBV12-3/TRBV12-4	-	TRBJ1-1	-	TGTGCCAGCAGTCTCAGGGCTATGAACACTGAAGCTTTCTTT	CASSLRAMNTEAFF
TRBV6-2/TRBV6-3	many	TRBJ1-1	TRBD1	TGTGCCAGCAGAAGACAGGGGGGGATCCCCACTGAAGCTTTCTTT	CASRRQGGIPTEAFF
TRBV10-3	many	TRBJ1-1	-	TGTGCCATCAGTTCCCGGGACGCTAACACTGAAGCTTTCTTT	CAISSRDANTEAFF
TRBV12-3/TRBV12-4	many	TRBJ2-7	-	TGTGCCAGCAGTTGGGCCTCCTACGAGCAGTACTTC	CASSWASYEQYF
TRBV27	many	TRBJ2-7	-	TGTGCCAGCAGTTTAAGGTCCGGGGTAGGGGACTACGAGCAGTACTTC	CASSLRSGVGDYEQYF
TRBV30	many	TRBJ2-2	-	TGTGCCTGGCGGGGGTTAGCGAACACCGGGGAGCTGTTTTTT	CAWRGLANTGELFF
TRBV2	-	TRBJ1-5	TRBD1	TGTGCCAGCAGTGAAGGAACAGGGGTTCGGAGCAATCAGCCCCAGCATTTT	CASSEGTGVRSNQPQHF
TRBV19	-	TRBJ2-5	TRBD1	TGTGCCAGTAGCGACACAGGGGGGGAGACCCAGTACTTC	CASSDTGGETQYF
TRBV19	many	TRBJ2-7	-	TGTGCCACCGGAGGGGTGTTTGGCGAGCAGTACTTC	CATGGVFGEQYF
TRBV6-2/TRBV6-3	many	TRBJ2-2	TRBD2	TGTGCCAGCAGCGAAACTAGCGGGAGGGCCCCCACCGGGGAGCTGTTTTTT	CASSETSGRAPTGELFF
TRBV7-9	many	TRBJ2-7	-	TGTGCCAGCAGCTACGACCGCTACGAGCAGTACTTC	CASSYDRYEQYF
TRBV25-1	many	TRBJ1-2	TRBD1	TGTGCCAGCAGTGAATACCGGACAGGGGAGAACTATGGCTACACCTTC	CASSEYRTGENYGYTF
TRBV20-1	many	TRBJ2-6	-	TGCAGTGCCGCGGGGACAGAAGGTTCTGGGGCCAACGTCCTGACTTTC	CSAAGTEGSGANVLTF
TRBV2	-	TRBJ2-1	TRBD1	TGTGCCAGCGCTGAGACAGGGGATATCAATGAGCAGTTCTTC	CASAETGDINEQFF
TRBV20-1	many	TRBJ2-5	-	TGCAGTGCTAGGGGGGGGGCAAACCAAGAGACCCAGTACTTC	CSARGGANQETQYF
TRBV5-4	many	TRBJ2-5	TRBD2	TGTGCCAGCAGCTTTGGCGGGGGGGACCAAGAGACCCAGTACTTC	CASSFGGGDQETQYF
TRBV28	many	TRBJ2-1	TRBD1	TGTGCCAGCAGTTCTTCAGGGGGCTCCAATGAGCAGTTCTTC	CASSSSGGSNEQFF
TRBV19	many	TRBJ1-4	-	TGTGCCAGTAGTGCCCCCCAGGGGCATGAAAAACTGTTTTTT	CASSAPQGHEKLFF